This T cell receptor beta chain came from a study of PD-L1 blockade in urothelial cancer (dated by TCRdb to the late 2010s). General notes on the study: Every patient began therapy around 2014 and was given atezolizumab 1,200 mg intravenously every 3 weeks. About nine tenths of the roughly 29 patients were identified as males with urothelial cancer of bladder origin, and a prior smoking history was reported by 18 of 29 patients. An ECOG performance status of 0 or 1 was recorded for the patients, and 0 to 3 prior chemotherapy regimens had been received by the patients. Blood samples were analyzed at two time points: 3 weeks after treatment start (second dose) and 6 weeks after treatment start. Blood samples yielded a median of roughly 140,000 T cells and around 83,000 unique TCRs, with median clonality approximately 0.08. An exploratory multi-omic analysis was conducted of the somatic, immune and clinical correlates of response to PD-L1 blockade with atezolizumab in urothelial cancer. Pretreatment tumor samples, along with matched peripheral blood collected serially before and after atezolizumab treatment, underwent TCR sequencing. Durable clinical benefit was defined as progression-free survival longer than 6 months, and TCR features were also tested against progression-free and overall survival. In the same patients, whole exome sequencing and RNA sequencing of pretreatment tumors were performed in addition to TCR sequencing. Durable clinical benefit was achieved by nine patients but not by the remaining 20. Pretreatment blood TCR-seq was available for fewer than 30 patients, at least one posttreatment blood collection was obtained for 25 or so patients, and tumor TCR-seq was available for 25 or so patients.

Synthetic TCR analog templates were spiked into each PCR to estimate absolute template abundance from read counts. The immunoSEQ assay was used to amplify TCRbeta CDR3 regions from genomic DNA with bias-controlled V and J gene primers. Sequencing of rearranged TCRbeta segments was done at approximately 20X coverage. On the authors' methods: Clustering was used to correct sequencing errors, and CDR3s were annotated against IMGT to assign V, D and J genes. Downstream analyses used only productive TCRbeta rearrangements, leaving out any out-of-frame or stop-codon sequences. Clonality was calculated as one minus the Shannon entropy normalized by the log of the number of unique productive sequences. Fisher's exact test with Benjamini-Hochberg correction, at a threshold of adjusted p below 0.01, was used to find clones that differed between time points or between blood and tumor. The table comes from immuneACCESS by way of TCRdb, which keeps in-frame sequences with V and J called. Part of the clones is missing from these tables; in studies checked, under half for an unresolved V gene and the rest for unknown reasons. The D gene and trimming were derived from the DNA, and the V and J assignments and clone size from that table. Within this sample are roughly 63,000 clones, with around 81% of them counted one time only. Around 6% of the sample rests with the top ten.

What the work shows at the level of the full study, not this receptor alone: Patients with durable benefit showed greater expansion of tumor-associated TCR clones in peripheral blood 3 weeks after starting treatment (n of about 20, p = 0.022). Because the sample size was small (n of about 29) and many exploratory analyses were performed, the results are intended to be hypothesis-generating. Improved progression-free and overall survival was associated with having pretreatment peripheral blood TCR clonality below the median.

The time point label of this sample denotes: pretreatment peripheral blood. The cohort included some 30 patients with locally advanced or metastatic urothelial carcinoma who were treated at Memorial Sloan Kettering on a trial protocol. Peripheral blood mononuclear cells were collected from each patient pretreatment and during treatment, giving between 1 and 8 total time points per patient. The Qiagen DNeasy Blood extraction kit was used to purify genomic DNA from total PBMCs and from tumor samples. PBMCs were collected pretreatment and during treatment, and were isolated and stored as previously described. As concerns this clone: Its antigen is unknown. Per-base qualities were not stored, and no clone one base away is much larger.

The CDR3, from cysteine to phenylalanine, totals 13 residues. Just CDR3 DNA is preserved here, 39 bases in frame from base 1. The junction carries 11 bases between V and J, which are trimmed by 8 bases and 1 base respectively. Reading the germline V gene gives CDR1 SNHLY and CDR2 FYNNEI. This chain is built from TRBV2 and TRBJ1-1, with no D gene named confidently. The sequence derives from a man between 65 and 79 years old with urothelial cancer. The specimen was PBMCs, collected around atezolizumab (anti-PD-L1) treatment. Here is the DNA: TGTGCCAGCGGGCTGCAGAAGAACACTGAAGCTTTCTTT. Its protein product is CASGLQKNTEAFF.